The TCR beta chain under discussion was sequenced for a study of cytomegalovirus exposure and HLA in healthy donors. For the study at large: Early released data comprised 75 million to 100 million unique TCRs from HLA-typed donors.

Study findings and constraints: The study listed some 160 cytomegalovirus-associated TCR beta chains. Further analysis was carried out later, and it showed several of the most significant clusters appearing linked to common viral pathogens.

This CDR3 is 15 amino acids long. V lost 5 bases and J 2 bases, leaving 15 bases between the germline ends. Germline V gene lookup returns CDR1 LNHDA and CDR2 SQIVND (reference sequence). This clone was recorded a few times. Antigen: not known. The donors, nominally healthy at sampling, likely had unrecorded immune exposures. Primers for the PCR totalled 60 Vbeta and 13 Jbeta. Some clones are missing from TCRdb's copy, which holds only in-frame ones; the method was immunoSEQ multiplex PCR. This sample yields 90,000 to 130,000 clones, of which over 65% are seen a single time; 13% belongs to the top ten.

The genes are TRBV19 and TRBJ1-1; possible D gene TRBD1, 5 bases. Material: PBMCs. This receptor was obtained from a man aged 30 to 45 in good health and CMV-seropositive. The CDR3 DNA sequence: TGTGCCAGTAGTGTTCTCGGGGGAGCCAACACTGAAGCTTTCTTT. Translation gives CASSVLGGANTEAFF.